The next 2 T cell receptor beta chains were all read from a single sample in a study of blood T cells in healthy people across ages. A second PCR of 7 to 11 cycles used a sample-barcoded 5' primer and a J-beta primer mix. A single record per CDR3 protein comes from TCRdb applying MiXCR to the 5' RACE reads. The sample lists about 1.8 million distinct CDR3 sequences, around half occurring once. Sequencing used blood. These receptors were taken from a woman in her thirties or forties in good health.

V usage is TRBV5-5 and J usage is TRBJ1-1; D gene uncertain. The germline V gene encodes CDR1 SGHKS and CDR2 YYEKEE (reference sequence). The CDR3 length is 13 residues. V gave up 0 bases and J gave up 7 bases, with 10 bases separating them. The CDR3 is CASSLGQNFEAFF. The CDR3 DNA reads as TGTGCCAGCAGCTTGGGCCAGAATTTTGAAGCTTTCTTT.

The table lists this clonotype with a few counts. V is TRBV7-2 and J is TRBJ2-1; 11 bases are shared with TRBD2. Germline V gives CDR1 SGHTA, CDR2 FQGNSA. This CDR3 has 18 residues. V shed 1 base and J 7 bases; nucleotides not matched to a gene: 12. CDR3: CASSLVATSGVLSNEQFF. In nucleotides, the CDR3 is TGTGCCAGCAGCTTAGTTGCGACTAGCGGGGTTCTTTCGAATGAGCAGTTCTTC.